The clone carrying this T cell receptor (beta chain) was recorded at least ten times. What it binds is unknown. The data belong to a study of T cells in Graves' hyperthyroidism and ophthalmopathy. General study points: Before onset, by a median of approximately 6.2 months, the model predicted ophthalmopathy. Most thyroid clonotypes expanded above 0.001 were also detected in blood.

The CDR3 length is 17 residues. V lost 7 bases to trimming and J lost 3 bases; unmatched junction nucleotides: 12. Germline CDR1 is SNHLY and CDR2 is FYNNEI. RNA transcripts served as the template for amplifying TCR beta CDR3 regions. The TCR CDR3 first-round RT-PCR relied on the HTBI primer set. TCRdb reprocessed the multiplex PCR reads via MiXCR and lists one record per CDR3 protein. This repertoire shows 370,000 or so distinct CDR3 sequences, more than 20% found once; its top ten account for roughly 70%. Patients aged 18 to 65 had newly diagnosed hyperthyroidism lasting under 2 months. Criteria for exclusion of patients were uncontrolled infection, other autoimmune disease, pregnancy or lactation.

Sequences were obtained from blood. The J gene is TRBJ2-1, the V gene TRBV2; 10 nucleotides agree with TRBD2. The receptor was isolated from a man aged 50 to 59 with Graves' hyperthyroidism. CDR3 residues: CASKRGGAGPLYNEQFF. The DNA for the CDR3 is TGTGCCAGCAAGCGGGGGGGCGCGGGGCCCCTCTACAATGAGCAGTTCTTC.